One sample yielded the 8 T cell receptor beta chains listed below, sequenced in a study of shared clonotypes between healthy human individuals. Some clones are missing from TCRdb's copy, which holds only in-frame ones; the method was immunoSEQ multiplex PCR. The profile covers approximately 470,000 clones, with around 73% appearing a single time and 12% taken by the ten largest. The sample was PBMCs. The source is a woman aged 40 to 50 in good health. Some clones in this sample may be carry-over from other donors' samples.

The V call is TRBV5-1, the J call TRBJ1-1, with D perhaps matching TRBD1 (5 bases). Germline V gives CDR1 SGHRS, CDR2 YFSETQ. V dropped 4 bases and J dropped 6 bases, with 16 bases sitting between them. The CDR3 extends over 14 amino acids. This chain's CDR3 is CASSRWDDSAEAFF. The DNA for the CDR3 is TGCGCCAGCAGCCGGTGGGACGATTCAGCTGAAGCTTTCTTT.

By share, this clone counts as medium-sized (0.01 to 0.1%). The chain has TRBV7-8 and TRBJ1-5; D is ambiguous. Germline assignment: CDR1 SGHVS and CDR2 FQNEAQ. This CDR3 comprises 13 residues. The V end lost 5 bases, the J end lost 6 bases, and 11 bases lay between the germline ends. The CDR3 is CASSPPGGQPQHF. CDR3 in DNA: TGTGCCAGCAGCCCCCCGGGTGGTCAGCCCCAGCATTTT.

The CDR3 DNA follows: TGTGCCAGCAGTTTACCGGGGACAGGGTGGAATGAGCAGTTCTTC. This codes for CASSLPGTGWNEQFF. The J gene is TRBJ2-1, the V gene TRBV28; 9 nucleotides agree with TRBD1. The CDR3 sequence is 15 residues long. The germline V gene has CDR1 MDHEN and CDR2 SYDVKM. J gave up 7 bases and V 2 bases, and 6 bases lay outside the gene matches.

This clone appeared a single time. The rearrangement joins TRBV30 to TRBJ2-3, with a possible D match to TRBD2 (6 bases). Between the trimmed V and J ends, which lost 3 bases and 3 bases, there was a span of 25 bases. Germline CDR1 reads GTSNPN; CDR2 reads SVGIG (reference sequence). The CDR3 is 18 residues long. The CDR3 DNA reads as TGTGCCTGGAGACTCGACTTAGGGGTCGGGAGAGAAACAGATACGCAGTATTTT. Protein sequence: CAWRLDLGVGRETDTQYF. The entire variable domain, with the rest obtained from reference TRBV30 and TRBJ2-3, is as follows: SQTIHQWPATLVQPVGSPLSLECTVEGTSNPNLYWYRQAAGRGLQLLFYSVGIGQISSEVPQNLSASRPQDRQFILSSKKLLLSDSGFYLCAWRLDLGVGRETDTQYFGPGTRLTVL.

This chain connects TRBV28 to TRBJ1-1, with D perhaps TRBD1 (6 bases). V shed 6 bases and J shed 5 bases, with 22 bases lying between them. Germline V lookup: CDR1 MDHEN, CDR2 SYDVKM. The CDR3 runs to 16 residues. The CDR3 protein is CASSSGARGDRTEAFF. In DNA form, the CDR3 reads TGTGCCAGCAGCTCGGGAGCTAGGGGGGATCGTACTGAAGCTTTCTTT.

J is TRBJ2-1 and V is TRBV7-6; possible D gene TRBD1, 5 bases. Germline lookup yields CDR1 SGHVS and CDR2 FNYEAQ. Between the trimmed V and J ends, which lost 1 base and 0 bases, there was a span of 13 bases. The CDR3 is made up of 17 amino acids. CDR3 loop: CASSLGRGFSSYNEQFF. DNA for the CDR3: TGTGCCAGCAGCTTAGGAAGGGGATTTAGCTCCTACAATGAGCAGTTCTTC. Complete variable domain (other parts from reference TRBV7-6 and TRBJ2-1): GAGVSQSPRYKVTKRGQDVALRCDPISGHVSLYWYRQALGQGPEFLTYFNYEAQQDKSGLPNDRFSAERPEGSISTLTIQRTEQRDSAMYRCASSLGRGFSSYNEQFFGPGTRLTVL.

This clone was seen a few times. One base separates it from a far larger clone, so it is likely a read error. The same CDR3 arises from other DNA sequences in this sample as well. The V call is TRBV4-3, the J call TRBJ2-2, with D possibly TRBD2 on 5 matching bases. Germline CDR1 is LGHNA and CDR2 is YSLEER. The CDR3 contains 16 residues. In DNA form, the CDR3 reads TGCGCCAGCAGCCAAGATGTTGGTGGAGAGACCGGGGAGCTGTTCTTT. This translates into CASSQDVGGETGELFF.

The gene calls are TRBV14 and TRBJ2-1; TRBD1 agrees at 7 bases. V was clipped by 5 bases and J by 4 bases; unmatched bases: 5. Per germline, CDR1 SGHDN and CDR2 FVKESK. This CDR3 has 14 residues. The CDR3: CASSARDRYNEQFF. CDR3 nucleotide sequence: TGTGCCAGCAGCGCCCGGGACAGATACAATGAGCAGTTCTTC.